This is a list of T cell receptor beta chains from one sample in a study of T cell repertoires in cytomegalovirus infection. TCRdb re-called the reads through MiXCR, storing one row per CDR3 protein. This sample carries 500,000 or so distinct CDR3 sequences, approximately 16% of them seen once, and the ten largest clones take more than 20%. The sample comprised CD8+ T cells from PBMCs. The receptors come from a human donor in good health (CMV status not recorded). Some clones in this sample may be carry-over from other donors' samples. Each CDR3 is given with its conserved first and last residue. The D gene is left open where the match is weak. The size of a clone is reported for some rows only, either as once, few or many, or as a class for expanded clones.

>many|TRBJ1-4|14|TRBD1|TRBV5-6
TGTGCCAGCAGCCAGGGGGGAACTAATGAAAAACTGTTTTTT
CASSQGGTNEKLFF
>many|TRBJ2-5|15|NA|TRBV19
TGTGCCAGTAGTCTCCGGGACCGGGGATTAGAGACCCAGTACTTC
CASSLRDRGLETQYF
>many|TRBJ1-5|14|NA|TRBV28
TGTGCCAGCAGTTTATACAGCCTTAATCAGCCCCAGCATTTT
CASSLYSLNQPQHF
>NA|TRBJ2-2|17|NA|TRBV7-3
TGTGCCAGCAGCCGGACCGGGGCCTCCCTGAACACCGGGGAGCTGTTTTTT
CASSRTGASLNTGELFF
>many|TRBJ1-1|15|NA|TRBV27
TGTGCCAGCAGTTTATCGATCCGGGTCCGGACTGAAGCTTTCTTT
CASSLSIRVRTEAFF
>NA|TRBJ1-2|13|NA|TRBV2
TGTGCCACCAGCAATGGACTCGGCTATGGCTACACCTTC
CATSNGLGYGYTF
>NA|TRBJ1-1|15|NA|TRBV12-3/TRBV12-4
TGTGCCAGCAGTTTATCAGGTGAAAAGAACACTGAAGCTTTCTTT
CASSLSGEKNTEAFF
>NA|TRBJ1-1|14|NA|TRBV10-3
TGTGCCATCAGGTCCGGGACATCGAACACTGAAGCTTTCTTT
CAIRSGTSNTEAFF
>many|TRBJ2-3|17|TRBD2|TRBV7-6
TGTGCCAGCAGCTTACTTCTAGCGGGGGGTTCCACAGATACGCAGTATTTT
CASSLLLAGGSTDTQYF
>few|TRBJ1-1|14|TRBD1|TRBV5-1
TGCGCCAGCAGCGACCACTGGACAGGGTGGGAAGCTTTCTTT
CASSDHWTGWEAFF
>NA|TRBJ2-5|21|TRBD2|TRBV12-3/TRBV12-4
TGTGCCAGCAGTTTACTGGGGGGAGACGGGAGCCTAGCGGACCTCCAAGAGACCCAGTACTTC
CASSLLGGDGSLADLQETQYF
>few|TRBJ1-2|15|NA|TRBV7-9
TGTGCCAGCAGCTTAAGCGGGGCGAGGGTGTGGGGCTACACCTTC
CASSLSGARVWGYTF
>many|TRBJ1-1|12|NA|TRBV7-9
TGTGCCAGCAGCTTAAGGACAGCTGAAGCTTTCTTT
CASSLRTAEAFF
>few|TRBJ2-7|14|NA|TRBV6-5
TGTGCCAGCAGTTACTCCCCACGATACTACGAGCAGTACTTC
CASSYSPRYYEQYF
>many|TRBJ2-1|11|NA|TRBV6-6
TGTGCCAGCAGTTTGAAGAATGAGCAGTTCTTC
CASSLKNEQFF
>NA|TRBJ1-2|15|NA|TRBV12-3/TRBV12-4
TGTGCCAGCAGTTTAGGGGCCAAACCTAACTATGGCTACACCTTC
CASSLGAKPNYGYTF
>few|TRBJ1-2|13|TRBD1|TRBV25-1
TGTGCCAGCAGTCACAGGGGGTTCTATGGCTACACCTTC
CASSHRGFYGYTF
>many|TRBJ1-5|12|NA|TRBV12-3/TRBV12-4
TGTGCCAGCAGTTTAGGGAACAGTGCCCAGCATTTT
CASSLGNSAQHF
>many|TRBJ2-2|18|TRBD1|TRBV7-6
TGTGCCAGCAGCTTATATTCCCCTGACAGGGGGATGACCGGGGAGCTGTTTTTT
CASSLYSPDRGMTGELFF
>NA|TRBJ2-1|15|NA|TRBV5-6
TGTGCCAGCAGCTTGAGGAGGGTGAGGTACAATGAGCAGTTCTTC
CASSLRRVRYNEQFF
>NA|TRBJ1-1|15|TRBD1|TRBV19
TGTGCCAGTAGTGGAACAACAGGGGTTGGCACTGAAGCTTTCTTT
CASSGTTGVGTEAFF
>few|TRBJ2-6|19|NA|TRBV20-1
TGCAGTGCTAAGACGTACGCCGGGACGGTAAACTCTGGGGCCAACGTCCTGACTTTC
CSAKTYAGTVNSGANVLTF
>NA|TRBJ1-2|15|TRBD1|TRBV7-6
TGTGCCAGCAGCTACCCCGACAGGGGGCGGTATGGCTACACCTTC
CASSYPDRGRYGYTF
>many|TRBJ2-6|16|NA|TRBV11-2
TGTGCCAGCAGCTTCCCCGATGAGTCTGGGGCCAACGTCCTGACTTTC
CASSFPDESGANVLTF
>NA|TRBJ1-6|13|NA|TRBV19
TGTGCCACCCAGGGGTTTTATAATTCACCCCTCCACTTT
CATQGFYNSPLHF
>NA|TRBJ2-3|17|TRBD1|TRBV24-1
TGTGCCACCAGTGAATCCCTCCGGGGACAGGGAGCAGATACGCAGTATTTT
CATSESLRGQGADTQYF
>NA|TRBJ1-1|14|NA|TRBV6-2/TRBV6-3
TGTGCCAGCAGTTACAATGGGGCGGTTCGGGAAGCTTTCTTT
CASSYNGAVREAFF